This T cell receptor (beta chain) was retrieved from a study of neurological immune-mediated disorders. TCRdb redid the calling of the 5' RACE reads with MiXCR, one entry per CDR3 protein. The sample has fewer than 40,000 distinct CDR3 sequences, about 13% seen once; the top ten hold about 2.3%. As for time point: longitudinal time-point 2. This clonotype was seen repeatedly, ten times or more. Germline V CDR1 and CDR2: DFQATT, SNEGSKA (reference sequence). CDR3 length: 12 residues. The V and J ends lost 7 bases and 8 bases respectively, with 14 bases between them. Sequencing was done on a sample of PBMCs. The J gene is TRBJ1-4, the V gene TRBV20-1; unclear D gene. The TCR comes from a woman aged 35 to 49 in good health. The CDR3 sequence: CSVADFTEKLFF. In nucleotides, the CDR3 is TGCAGTGTGGCGGACTTCACCGAAAAACTGTTTTTT.